This T cell receptor (beta chain) comes out of a study of blood T cell repertoires in COVID-19. Study background: Some COVID-19 samples were acute and others convalescent; all came from the United States, Italy and Spain. PBMCs, B-cell-depleted T cells, or T cells provided the cDNA or gDNA that made up the material.

After removal of 6 bases from V and 4 bases from J, the junction contained 1 base not matched to a gene. The CDR3 is 13 amino acids. The germline V gene encodes CDR1 PRHDT and CDR2 FYEKMQ (reference sequence). Produced via immunoSEQ multiplex PCR; TCRdb's table is partial and in-frame only. The data hold roughly 150,000 clones, with around four fifths observed a single time. This sequence joins TRBV13 and TRBJ2-2; 8 bases agree with TRBD1. The source is a man in his 70s who had recovered from COVID-19. The source material was peripheral blood. The CDR3 reads CASRTGATGELFF. In DNA form, the CDR3 reads TGTGCCAGCAGGACAGGGGCCACCGGGGAGCTGTTTTTT.